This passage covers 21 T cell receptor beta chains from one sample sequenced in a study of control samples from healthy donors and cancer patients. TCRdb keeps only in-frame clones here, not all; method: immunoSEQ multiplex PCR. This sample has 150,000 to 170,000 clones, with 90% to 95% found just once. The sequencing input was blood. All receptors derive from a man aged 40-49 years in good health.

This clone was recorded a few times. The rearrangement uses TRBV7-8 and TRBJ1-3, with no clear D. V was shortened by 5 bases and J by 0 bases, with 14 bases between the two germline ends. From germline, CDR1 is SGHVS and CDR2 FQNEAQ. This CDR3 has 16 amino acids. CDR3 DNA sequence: TGTGCCAGCAGCCCCCCCGGAGGCAGCTCTGGAAACACCATATATTTT. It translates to CASSPPGGSSGNTIYF.

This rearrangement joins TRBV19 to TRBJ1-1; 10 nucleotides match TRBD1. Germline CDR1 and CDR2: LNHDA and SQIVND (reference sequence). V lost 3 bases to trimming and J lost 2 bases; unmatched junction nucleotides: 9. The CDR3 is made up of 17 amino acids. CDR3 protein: CASSMGQGLAFNTEAFF. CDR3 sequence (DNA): TGTGCCAGTAGTATGGGACAGGGGTTAGCGTTTAACACTGAAGCTTTCTTT.

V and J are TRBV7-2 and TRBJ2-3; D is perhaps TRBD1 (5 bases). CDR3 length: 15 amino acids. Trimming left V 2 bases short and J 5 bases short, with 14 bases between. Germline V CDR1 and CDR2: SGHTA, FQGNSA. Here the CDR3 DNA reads TGTGCCAGCAGCTTAAGTCCGACAGACGAAGATACGCAGTATTTT. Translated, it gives CASSLSPTDEDTQYF.

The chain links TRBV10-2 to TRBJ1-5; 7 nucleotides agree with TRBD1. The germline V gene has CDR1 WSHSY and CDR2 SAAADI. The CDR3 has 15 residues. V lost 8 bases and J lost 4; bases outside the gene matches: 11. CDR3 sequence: CASAPNRDRNQPQHF. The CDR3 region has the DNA TGCGCCAGCGCACCGAACCGGGACAGAAATCAGCCCCAGCATTTT.

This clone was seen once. In nucleotides, the CDR3 is TGCGCCAGCAGCTTGTACGAACAGGAGGATAATGAAAAACTGTTTTTT. Its translation is CASSLYEQEDNEKLFF. The chain carries TRBV5-1 and TRBJ1-4; D perhaps matches TRBD1 (5 bases). Trimming removed 1 base from V and 4 bases from J, with 14 bases in between. The CDR3 sequence is 16 residues long. Germline values: CDR1 SGHRS, CDR2 YFSETQ.

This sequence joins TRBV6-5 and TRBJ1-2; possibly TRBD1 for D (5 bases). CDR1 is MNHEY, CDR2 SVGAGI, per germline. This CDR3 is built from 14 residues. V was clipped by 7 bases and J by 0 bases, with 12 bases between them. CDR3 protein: CASTSGPANYGYTF. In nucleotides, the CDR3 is TGTGCCAGCACCTCGGGACCCGCTAACTATGGCTACACCTTC.

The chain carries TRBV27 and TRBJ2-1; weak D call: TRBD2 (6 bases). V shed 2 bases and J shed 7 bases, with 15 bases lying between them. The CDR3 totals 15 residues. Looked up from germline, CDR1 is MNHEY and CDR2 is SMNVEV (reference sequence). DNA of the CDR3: TGTGCCAGCAGTTTAGACGGGGGTGGGTGGAATGAGCAGTTCTTC. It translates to CASSLDGGGWNEQFF.

The DNA for the CDR3 is TGTGCCAGTAGTATAGTGGAGGATGAGCAGTTCTTC. Translated, it gives CASSIVEDEQFF. The chain uses TRBV19 and TRBJ2-1; D is possibly TRBD2 (5 bases). Germline values: CDR1 LNHDA, CDR2 SQIVND (reference sequence). The ends were cut back, 1 base at V and 8 bases at J, with 6 bases in the middle. The CDR3 consists of 12 residues.

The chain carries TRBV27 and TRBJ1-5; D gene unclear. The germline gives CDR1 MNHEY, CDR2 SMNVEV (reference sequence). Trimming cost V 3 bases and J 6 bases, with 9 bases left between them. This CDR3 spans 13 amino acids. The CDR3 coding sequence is TGTGCCAGCAGTTTCAACAGCGGTCAGCCCCAGCATTTT. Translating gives CASSFNSGQPQHF.

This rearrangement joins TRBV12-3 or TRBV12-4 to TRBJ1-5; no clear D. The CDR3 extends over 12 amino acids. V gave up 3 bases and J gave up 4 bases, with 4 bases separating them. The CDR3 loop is CASSLPNQPQHF. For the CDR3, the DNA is TGTGCCAGCAGTTTGCCGAATCAGCCCCAGCATTTT.

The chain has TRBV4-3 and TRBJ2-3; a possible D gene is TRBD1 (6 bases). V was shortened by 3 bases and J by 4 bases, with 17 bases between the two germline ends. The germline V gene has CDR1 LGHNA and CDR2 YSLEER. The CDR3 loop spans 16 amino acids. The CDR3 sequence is CASSQSTGYPSDTQYF. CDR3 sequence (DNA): TGCGCCAGCAGCCAGAGCACAGGGTACCCCTCAGATACGCAGTATTTT.

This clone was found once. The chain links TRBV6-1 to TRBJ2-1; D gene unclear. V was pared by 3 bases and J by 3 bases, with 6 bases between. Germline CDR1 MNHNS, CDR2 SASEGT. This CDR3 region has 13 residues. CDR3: CASSETGYNEQFF. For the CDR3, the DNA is TGTGCCAGCAGTGAGACTGGCTACAATGAGCAGTTCTTC.

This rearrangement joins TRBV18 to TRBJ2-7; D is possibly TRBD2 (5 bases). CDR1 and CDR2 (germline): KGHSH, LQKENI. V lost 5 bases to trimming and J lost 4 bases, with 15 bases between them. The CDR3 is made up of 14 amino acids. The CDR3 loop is CASSSKSGWYEQYF. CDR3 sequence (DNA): TGTGCCAGCTCATCGAAATCGGGATGGTACGAGCAGTACTTC.

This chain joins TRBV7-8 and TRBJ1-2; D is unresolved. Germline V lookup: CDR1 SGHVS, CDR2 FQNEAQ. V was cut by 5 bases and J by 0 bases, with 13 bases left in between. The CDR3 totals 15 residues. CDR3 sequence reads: CASSPSQVANYGYTF. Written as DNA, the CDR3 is TGTGCCAGCAGCCCTTCCCAAGTAGCTAACTATGGCTACACCTTC.

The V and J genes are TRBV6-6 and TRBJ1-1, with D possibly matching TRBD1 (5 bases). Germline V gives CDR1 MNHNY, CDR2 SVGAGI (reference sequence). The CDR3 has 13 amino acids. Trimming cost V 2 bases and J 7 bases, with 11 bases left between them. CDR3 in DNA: TGTGCCAGCAGTTACCCGGGACTGGTTGAAGCTTTCTTT. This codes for CASSYPGLVEAFF.

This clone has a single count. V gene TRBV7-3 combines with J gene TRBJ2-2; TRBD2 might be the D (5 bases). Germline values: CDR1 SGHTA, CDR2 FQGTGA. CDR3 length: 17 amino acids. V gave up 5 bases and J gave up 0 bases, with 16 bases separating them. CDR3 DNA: TGTGCCAGCAGCCCATCGACGCAGGACTCGAACACCGGGGAGCTGTTTTTT. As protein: CASSPSTQDSNTGELFF.

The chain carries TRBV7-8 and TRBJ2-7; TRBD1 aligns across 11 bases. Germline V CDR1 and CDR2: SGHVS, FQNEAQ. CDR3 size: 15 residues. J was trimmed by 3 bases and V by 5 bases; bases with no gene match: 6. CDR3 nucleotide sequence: TGTGCCAGCAGCCAAGAGGGACAGGGGGTCTACGAGCAGTACTTC. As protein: CASSQEGQGVYEQYF.

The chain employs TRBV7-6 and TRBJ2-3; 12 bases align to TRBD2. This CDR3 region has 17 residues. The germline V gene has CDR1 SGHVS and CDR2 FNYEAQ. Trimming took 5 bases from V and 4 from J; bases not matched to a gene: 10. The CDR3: CASSRRTSGDRADTQYF. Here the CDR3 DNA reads TGTGCCAGCAGCCGCCGGACTAGCGGGGATAGGGCAGATACGCAGTATTTT.

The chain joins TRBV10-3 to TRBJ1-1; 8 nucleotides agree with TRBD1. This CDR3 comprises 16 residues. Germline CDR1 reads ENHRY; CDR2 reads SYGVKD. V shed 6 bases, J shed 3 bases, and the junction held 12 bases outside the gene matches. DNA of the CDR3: TGTGCCATCAGCAAACAAACCTTGGACAGGGACACTGAAGCTTTCTTT. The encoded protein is CAISKQTLDRDTEAFF.

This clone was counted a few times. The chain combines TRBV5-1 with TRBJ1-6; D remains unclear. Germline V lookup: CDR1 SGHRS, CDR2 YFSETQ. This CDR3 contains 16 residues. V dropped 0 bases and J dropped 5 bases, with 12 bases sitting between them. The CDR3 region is CASSLAGPENNSPLHF. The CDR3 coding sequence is TGCGCCAGCAGCTTGGCAGGTCCCGAAAATAATTCACCCCTCCACTTT.

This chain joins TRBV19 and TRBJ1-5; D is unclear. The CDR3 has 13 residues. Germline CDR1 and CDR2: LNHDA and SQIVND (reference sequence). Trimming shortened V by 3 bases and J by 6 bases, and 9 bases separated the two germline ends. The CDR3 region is CASSMATGQPQHF. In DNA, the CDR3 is TGTGCCAGTAGTATGGCGACGGGTCAGCCCCAGCATTTT. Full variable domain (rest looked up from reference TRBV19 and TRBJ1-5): DGGITQSPKYLFRKEGQNVTLSCEQNLNHDAMYWYRQDPGQGLRLIYYSQIVNDFQKGDIAEGYSVSREKKESFPLTVTSAQKNPTAFYLCASSMATGQPQHFGDGTRLSIL.